Below, 6 T cell receptor beta chains from the same sample are listed, as sequenced in a study of T-cell memory formation after mild COVID-19 (dated by TCRdb to the early 2020s). Libraries were made using 5' RACE. The sequencer was an Illumina NovaSeq 6000. TCRdb ran its own pipeline on the public reads, namely fastp trimming at Q25 and MiXCR clone calling, and kept in-frame beta chains. A single entry per CDR3 protein holds the most common genes and DNA from its merged rows. A total of 560,000 or so distinct CDR3 sequences appear in this sample, approximately 15% of them only once. The top ten constitute about 8.1% of the sample. Sample: PBMCs or a T cell subset sorted from them (not recorded which). These TCRs come from an adult woman who had mild COVID-19 (a few samples of this study predate the infection). The sample titles of this study are shuffled in the database, so cell type and time point are left out; the donor was told from shared clones.

This clonotype has a handful of counts. V and J are TRBV9 and TRBJ1-1; D is undetermined. The V end lost 0 bases, the J end lost 2 bases, and 8 bases lay between the germline ends. The CDR3 extends over 14 amino acids. Germline CDR1 is SGDLS and CDR2 is YYNGEE. The CDR3 is CASSVEGRNTEAFF. CDR3 nucleotide sequence: TGTGCCAGCAGCGTAGAAGGTAGAAACACTGAAGCTTTCTTT.

The gene calls are TRBV3-1 and TRBJ2-1, with 7 positions matching TRBD1. This CDR3 spans 15 amino acids. CDR1 is LGHDT, CDR2 YNNKEL, per germline (reference sequence). The junction had 4 bases not matched to a gene; V was cut back by 1 base and J by 4 bases. The CDR3 bases are TGTGCCAGCAGCCAAGTAGGGGACAGATACAATGAGCAGTTCTTC. Residues: CASSQVGDRYNEQFF.

This clonotype appeared many times. The J gene is TRBJ2-1, the V gene TRBV12-3 or TRBV12-4; the match to TRBD1 covers 7 bases. The CDR3 is 15 amino acids. Trimming at V came to 6 bases and at J to 8 bases, leaving 13 bases not matched to a gene. CDR3 loop: CASRPKGAGGDEQFF. DNA of the CDR3: TGTGCCAGCAGACCAAAAGGTGCAGGGGGTGATGAGCAGTTCTTC.

CDR3 loop: CASSYSFSGTEAFF. The CDR3 region has the DNA TGTGCCAGCAGTTATTCATTTAGCGGCACTGAAGCTTTCTTT. J is TRBJ1-1 and V is TRBV6-6; D unclear. This CDR3 has 14 residues. The V gene lost 3 bases and the J gene lost 4 bases, with 12 bases spanning the gap. The germline gives CDR1 MNHNY, CDR2 SVGAGI (reference sequence).

This clonotype was seen more than once but under ten times. The chain couples TRBV5-1 to TRBJ2-1; TRBD1 matches 9 bases. The CDR3 extends over 15 amino acids. Germline values: CDR1 SGHRS, CDR2 YFSETQ. V shed 0 bases, J shed 8 bases, and the junction held 6 bases outside the gene matches. DNA of the CDR3: TGCGCCAGCAGCTTGGGGGGACAGGGTTGGGATGAGCAGTTCTTC. It is translated as CASSLGGQGWDEQFF.

The table lists this clonotype with a few counts. The genes are TRBV14 and TRBJ2-7; D may be TRBD1 (5 bases). The CDR3 runs 13 residues. CDR1 is SGHDN, CDR2 FVKESK, per germline. V gave up 0 bases and J gave up 7 bases, with 10 bases separating them. The CDR3 nucleotides are TGTGCCAGCAGCCAAGATCGAAGGGGTGAGCAGTACTTC. Its translation: CASSQDRRGEQYF. Supplemented by reference TRBV14 and TRBJ2-7, the full variable domain reads EAGVTQFPSHSVIEKGQTVTLRCDPISGHDNLYWYRRVMGKEIKFLLHFVKESKQDESGMPNNRFLAERTGGTYSTLKVQPAELEDSGVYFCASSQDRRGEQYFGPGTRLTVT.